This entry concerns a single T cell receptor (beta chain). As yet, its antigen is unknown. This sample is part of a study of graft-versus-host responses after intestinal transplantation. Study overall: Transplant recipients had multivisceral, liver-intestinal, or isolated intestinal grafts. Anti-thymocyte globulin was used for induction in all recipients, who then took tacrolimus and steroids for 3 to 4 years.

Clones were sequenced by immunoSEQ multiplex PCR, and TCRdb holds only the in-frame ones, with some missing. The sample contains some 82,000 clones, more than 75% of which appear only once. Study-wide points: GvH clone levels peaked in circulation, and this peak was associated with early post-transplant HvG declines. Present in recipient marrow, GvH clones included some that appeared first in ileum or blood.

V was clipped by 6 bases and J by 4 bases, with 16 bases between them. Looked up from germline, CDR1 is MNHEY and CDR2 is SMNVEV (reference sequence). The CDR3 totals 14 residues. This clonotype was obtained from a human donor who was the organ donor for an intestinal transplant. Sequencing was performed on unstimulated CD8+ T cells sorted from spleen or lymph node cells, taken before transplant. The rearrangement joins TRBV27 to TRBJ2-7; TRBD1 or TRBD2 may be the D gene (5 bases each). The CDR3: CASSSPRDRYEQYF. CDR3 nucleotide sequence: TGTGCCAGCAGCAGCCCTCGGGACCGATACGAGCAGTACTTC.